Below, 7 T cell receptor beta chains from the same sample are listed, as sequenced in a study of T cell clones after liver transplantation (dated by TCRdb to the late 2010s). Library preparation used the immunoSEQ multiplex PCR assay. Here the immuneACCESS table is served through TCRdb, limited to in-frame sequences with V and J called. Missing clones are a known gap in these copies; in checked studies unresolved V genes cover under half, and the rest lacks a known reason. In this sample the table shows 6,200 or so clones, 70% to 80% of which occur a single time. About 13% of the sample goes to the ten largest clones. The sequencing here drew on CD8+ T cells from blood, taken roughly 3.5 years after liver transplant. The receptors derive from a human patient who received a liver transplant. After a transplant, the donor of the graft may account for some T cells.

This chain joins TRBV28 and TRBJ1-1, with D perhaps matching TRBD1 (6 bases). Trimming removed 7 bases from V and 0 bases from J, with 15 bases in between. The germline CDR1 and CDR2 sequences are MDHEN and SYDVKM. The CDR3 sequence is 15 residues long. DNA of the CDR3: TGTGCCAGCAACCCAAGGGGGTCTATGAACACTGAAGCTTTCTTT. As protein: CASNPRGSMNTEAFF.

This chain uses TRBV28 with TRBJ2-1, with a weak D call TRBD1 (6 bases). The CDR3 length is 12 residues. V dropped 7 bases and J dropped 9 bases, with 13 bases sitting between them. The germline gives CDR1 MDHEN, CDR2 SYDVKM. The CDR3 here is CASTPTGREQFF. The CDR3 DNA follows: TGTGCCAGCACCCCCACAGGGCGTGAGCAGTTCTTC.

The chain couples TRBV15 to TRBJ1-2, with 10 bases that match TRBD1. After removal of 5 bases from V and 5 bases from J, the junction contained 8 bases not matched to a gene. CDR1 LNHNV and CDR2 YYDKDF come from the germline V gene (reference sequence). The CDR3 covers 15 residues. The CDR3 protein is CATSGEPGQGYGYTF. The CDR3 DNA follows: TGTGCCACCAGCGGCGAACCGGGACAGGGGTATGGCTACACCTTC.

This clone was seen a handful of times. The rearrangement links TRBV19 to TRBJ1-5, with 9 nucleotides matching TRBD1. Looked up from germline, CDR1 is LNHDA and CDR2 is SQIVND (reference sequence). Trimming cost V 5 bases and J 6 bases; bases outside gene matches: 11. The CDR3 loop spans 16 amino acids. This chain's CDR3 is CASSPRTGEGGQPQHF. The CDR3 coding sequence is TGTGCCAGTAGTCCGCGGACAGGGGAGGGTGGTCAGCCCCAGCATTTT.

This clone was detected only once. One end of the junction does not line up with germline, which may come from a read error. The chain links TRBV7-7 to TRBJ2-1, with 15 bases that match TRBD2. The CDR3 length is 15 residues. Germline V lookup: CDR1 SSHAT, CDR2 FNYEAQ (reference sequence). CDR3 coding DNA: TGTGCTAGCAGCGGGGGGACTAGCGGGAGGTTTGAGCAGTTCTTC. Protein product: CASSGGTSGRFEQFF.

The sample holds a few counts of this clone. This chain joins TRBV7-9 and TRBJ1-1; D is uncertain. The germline CDR1 and CDR2 sequences are SEHNR and FQNEAQ (reference sequence). The CDR3 has 12 residues. V was clipped by 6 bases and J by 7 bases, with 12 bases between them. This chain's CDR3 is CASRFGGREAFF. CDR3 bases: TGTGCCAGCAGATTTGGCGGGCGTGAAGCTTTCTTT.

This chain uses TRBV29-1 with TRBJ2-1, with TRBD1 matching 7 bases. The CDR3 sequence is 16 residues long. V lost 0 bases to trimming and J lost 6 bases; unmatched junction nucleotides: 11. Looked up from germline, CDR1 is SQVTM and CDR2 is ANQGSEA. CDR3 in amino acids: CSVEDSELDRPNEQFF. For the CDR3, the DNA is TGCAGCGTTGAAGATTCGGAGCTGGACAGGCCCAATGAGCAGTTCTTC.